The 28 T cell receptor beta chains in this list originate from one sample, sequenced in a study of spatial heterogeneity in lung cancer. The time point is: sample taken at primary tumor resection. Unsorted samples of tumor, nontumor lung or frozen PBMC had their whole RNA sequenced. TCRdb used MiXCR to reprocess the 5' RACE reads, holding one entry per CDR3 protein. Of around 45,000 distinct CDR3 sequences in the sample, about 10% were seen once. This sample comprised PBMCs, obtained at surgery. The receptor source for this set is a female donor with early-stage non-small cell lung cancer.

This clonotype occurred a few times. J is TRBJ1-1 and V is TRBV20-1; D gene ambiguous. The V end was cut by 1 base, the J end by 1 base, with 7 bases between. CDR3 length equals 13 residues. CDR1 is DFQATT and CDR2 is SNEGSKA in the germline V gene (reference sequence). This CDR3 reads CSARVGPNTEAFF. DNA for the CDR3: TGCAGTGCTAGAGTCGGGCCGAACACTGAAGCTTTCTTT.

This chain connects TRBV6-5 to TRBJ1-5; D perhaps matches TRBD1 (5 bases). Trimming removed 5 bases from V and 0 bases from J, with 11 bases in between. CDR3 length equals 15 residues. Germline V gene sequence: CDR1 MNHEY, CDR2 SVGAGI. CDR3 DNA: TGTGCCAGCAGTGGGGGACTAAATAGCAATCAGCCCCAGCATTTT. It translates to CASSGGLNSNQPQHF.

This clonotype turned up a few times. The CDR3 region has the DNA TGTGCCAGCAGCTCCTTACGGGCCTCACAGGGGATCTATGGCTACACCTTC. Its translation: CASSSLRASQGIYGYTF. This chain uses TRBV11-2 with TRBJ1-2; 7 bases agree with TRBD1. The CDR3 sequence is 17 residues long. The trim removed 4 bases at V and 4 bases at J, leaving 15 bases unmatched. CDR1 is SGHAT, CDR2 FQNNGV, per germline.

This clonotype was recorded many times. The CDR3 region has the DNA TGCGCCAGCTACGCCGGGACGCGTGGTTCACCCCTCCACTTT. Amino acids: CASYAGTRGSPLHF. The gene calls are TRBV5-1 and TRBJ1-6; the D gene is possibly TRBD1 (5 bases). Trimming stripped 7 bases from V and 9 bases from J, with 17 bases between. Germline lookup yields CDR1 SGHRS and CDR2 YFSETQ. This CDR3 is built from 14 residues.

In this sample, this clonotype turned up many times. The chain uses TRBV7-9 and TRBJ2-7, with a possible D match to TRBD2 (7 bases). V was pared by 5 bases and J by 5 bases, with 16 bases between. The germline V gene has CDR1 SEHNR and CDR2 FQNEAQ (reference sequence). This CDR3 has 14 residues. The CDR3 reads CASSTLGGADEQYF. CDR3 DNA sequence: TGTGCCAGCAGCACCCTGGGGGGGGCGGACGAGCAGTACTTC. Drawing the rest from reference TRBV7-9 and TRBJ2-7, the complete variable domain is DTGVSQNPRHKITKRGQNVTFRCDPISEHNRLYWYRQTLGQGPEFLTYFQNEAQLEKSRLLSDRFSAERPKGSFSTLEIQRTEQGDSAMYLCASSTLGGADEQYFGPGTRLTVT.

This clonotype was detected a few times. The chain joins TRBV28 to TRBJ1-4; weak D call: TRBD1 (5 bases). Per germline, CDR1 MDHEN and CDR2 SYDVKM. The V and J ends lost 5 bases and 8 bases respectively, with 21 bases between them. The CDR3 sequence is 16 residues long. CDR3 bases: TGTGCCAGCAGTCTCCGGGACCAGGCCTTTGGAGAAAAACTGTTTTTT. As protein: CASSLRDQAFGEKLFF.

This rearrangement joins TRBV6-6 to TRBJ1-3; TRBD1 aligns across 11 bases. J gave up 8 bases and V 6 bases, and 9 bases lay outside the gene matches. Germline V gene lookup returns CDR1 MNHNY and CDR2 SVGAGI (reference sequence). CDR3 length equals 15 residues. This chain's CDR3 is CASSPGQGAKYTIYF. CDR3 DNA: TGTGCCAGCAGCCCCGGACAGGGGGCGAAATACACCATATATTTT.

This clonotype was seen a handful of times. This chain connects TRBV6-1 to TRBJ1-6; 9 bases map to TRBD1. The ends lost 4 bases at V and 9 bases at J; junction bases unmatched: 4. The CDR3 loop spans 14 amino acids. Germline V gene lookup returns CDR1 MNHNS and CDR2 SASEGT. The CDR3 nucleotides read TGTGCCAGCAGTGGGCCGGGACAGGGTTCACCCCTCCACTTT. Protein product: CASSGPGQGSPLHF.

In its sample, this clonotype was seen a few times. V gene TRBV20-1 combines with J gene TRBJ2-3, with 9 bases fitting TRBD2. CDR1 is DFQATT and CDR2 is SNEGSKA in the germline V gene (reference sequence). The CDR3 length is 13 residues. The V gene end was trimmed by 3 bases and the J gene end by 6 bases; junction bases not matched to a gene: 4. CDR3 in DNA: TGCAGTGCTAGTCGGCGGGGGGGTGATACGCAGTATTTT. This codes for CSASRRGGDTQYF.

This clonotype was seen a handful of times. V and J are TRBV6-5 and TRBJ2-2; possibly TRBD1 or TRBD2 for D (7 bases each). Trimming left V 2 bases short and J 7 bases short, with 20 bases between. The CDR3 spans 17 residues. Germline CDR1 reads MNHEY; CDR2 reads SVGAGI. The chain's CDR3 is CASSYSRGGLFIGELFF. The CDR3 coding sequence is TGTGCCAGCAGTTACAGCAGGGGGGGGTTGTTCATCGGGGAGCTGTTTTTT.

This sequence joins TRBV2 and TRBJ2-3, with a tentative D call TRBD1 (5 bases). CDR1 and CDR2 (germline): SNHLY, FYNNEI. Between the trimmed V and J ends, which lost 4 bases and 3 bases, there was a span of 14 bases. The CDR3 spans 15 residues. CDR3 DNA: TGTGCCAGCAGTGGACAAGGGGCAGGAACAGATACGCAGTATTTT. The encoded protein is CASSGQGAGTDTQYF.

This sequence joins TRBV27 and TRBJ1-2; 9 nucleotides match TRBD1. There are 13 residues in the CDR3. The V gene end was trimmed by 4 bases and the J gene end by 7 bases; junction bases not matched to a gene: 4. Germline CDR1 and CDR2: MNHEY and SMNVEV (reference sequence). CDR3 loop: CASSWDRAVGYTF. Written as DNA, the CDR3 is TGTGCCAGCAGTTGGGACAGGGCGGTTGGCTACACCTTC.

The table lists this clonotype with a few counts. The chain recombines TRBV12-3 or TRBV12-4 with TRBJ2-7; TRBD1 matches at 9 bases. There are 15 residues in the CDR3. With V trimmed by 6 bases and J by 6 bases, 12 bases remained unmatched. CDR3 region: CASRVQGALRGEQYF. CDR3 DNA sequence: TGTGCCAGCAGAGTACAGGGGGCCCTTCGGGGCGAGCAGTACTTC.

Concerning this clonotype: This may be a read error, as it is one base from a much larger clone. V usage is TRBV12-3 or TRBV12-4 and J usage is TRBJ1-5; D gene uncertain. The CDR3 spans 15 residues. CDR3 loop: CASSFLGGRDQPRHF. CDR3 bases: TGTGCCAGCAGTTTTCTGGGAGGCCGGGATCAGCCCCGGCATTTT.

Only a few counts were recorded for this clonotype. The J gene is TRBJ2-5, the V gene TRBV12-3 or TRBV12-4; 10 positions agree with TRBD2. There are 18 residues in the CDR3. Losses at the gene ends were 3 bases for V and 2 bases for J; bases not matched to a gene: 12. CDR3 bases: TGTGCCAGCAGTTTCGGGTCTAGCGGGGGCCTTTGGCAAGAGACCCAGTACTTC. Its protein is CASSFGSSGGLWQETQYF.

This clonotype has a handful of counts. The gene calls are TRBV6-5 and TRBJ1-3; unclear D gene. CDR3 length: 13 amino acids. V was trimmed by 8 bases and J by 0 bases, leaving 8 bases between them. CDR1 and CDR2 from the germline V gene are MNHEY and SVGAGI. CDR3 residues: CASGLLSGNTIYF. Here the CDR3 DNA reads TGTGCCAGCGGTCTACTCTCTGGAAACACCATATATTTT.

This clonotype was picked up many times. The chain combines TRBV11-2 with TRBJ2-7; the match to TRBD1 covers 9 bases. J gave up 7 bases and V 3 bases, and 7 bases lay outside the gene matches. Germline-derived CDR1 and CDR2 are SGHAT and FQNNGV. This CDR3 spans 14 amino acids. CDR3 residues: CASSLGTGPSEQYF. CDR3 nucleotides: TGTGCCAGCAGCTTGGGGACAGGGCCCTCGGAGCAGTACTTC.

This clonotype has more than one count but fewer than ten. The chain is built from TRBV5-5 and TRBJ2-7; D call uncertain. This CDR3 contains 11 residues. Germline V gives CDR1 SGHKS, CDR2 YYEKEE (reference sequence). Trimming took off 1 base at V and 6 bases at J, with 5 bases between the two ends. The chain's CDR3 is CASSLTAEQYF. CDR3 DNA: TGTGCCAGCAGCTTGACCGCCGAGCAGTACTTC.

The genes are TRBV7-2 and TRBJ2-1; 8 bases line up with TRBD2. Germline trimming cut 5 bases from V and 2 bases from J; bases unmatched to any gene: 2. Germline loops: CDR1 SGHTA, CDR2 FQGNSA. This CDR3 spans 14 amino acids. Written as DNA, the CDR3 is TGTGCCAGCAGCCGGGGGGGCGCCTACAATGAGCAGTTCTTC. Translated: CASSRGGAYNEQFF.

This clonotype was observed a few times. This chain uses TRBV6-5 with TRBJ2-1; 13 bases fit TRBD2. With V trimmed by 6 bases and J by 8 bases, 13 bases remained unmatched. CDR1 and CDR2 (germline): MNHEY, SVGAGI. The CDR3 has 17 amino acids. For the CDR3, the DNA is TGTGCCAGCAGGGGACTAGCGGGGACGGGGCCAGTTGATGAGCAGTTCTTC. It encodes CASRGLAGTGPVDEQFF.

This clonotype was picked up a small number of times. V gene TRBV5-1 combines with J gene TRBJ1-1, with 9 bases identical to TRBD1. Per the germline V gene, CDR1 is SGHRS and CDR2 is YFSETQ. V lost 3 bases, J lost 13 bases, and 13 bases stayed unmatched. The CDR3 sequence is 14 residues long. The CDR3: CASSSNPTGGAFFF. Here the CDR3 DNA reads TGCGCCAGCAGCTCGAACCCAACAGGGGGCGCGTTTTTCTTT.

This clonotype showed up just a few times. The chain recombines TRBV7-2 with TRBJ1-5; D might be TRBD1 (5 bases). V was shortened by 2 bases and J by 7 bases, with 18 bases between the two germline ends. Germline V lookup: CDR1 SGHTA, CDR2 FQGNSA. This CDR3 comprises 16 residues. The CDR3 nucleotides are TGTGCCAGCAGCTTATCAACACCTCAGGGTTCCCAGCCCCAGCATTTT. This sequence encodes CASSLSTPQGSQPQHF.

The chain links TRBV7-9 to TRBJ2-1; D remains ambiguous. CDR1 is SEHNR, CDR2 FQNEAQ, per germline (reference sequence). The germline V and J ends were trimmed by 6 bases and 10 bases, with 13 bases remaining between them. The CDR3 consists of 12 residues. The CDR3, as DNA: TGTGCCAGCAGTCTCGACTCGGAGGAGCAGTTCTTC. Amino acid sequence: CASSLDSEEQFF.

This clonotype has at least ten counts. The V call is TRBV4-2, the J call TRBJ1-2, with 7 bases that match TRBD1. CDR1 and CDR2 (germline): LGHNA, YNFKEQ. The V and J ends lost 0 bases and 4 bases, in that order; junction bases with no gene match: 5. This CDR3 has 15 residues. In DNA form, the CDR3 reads TGTGCCAGCAGCCAAGATGACAGGGCCAGCTATGGCTACACCTTC. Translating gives CASSQDDRASYGYTF.

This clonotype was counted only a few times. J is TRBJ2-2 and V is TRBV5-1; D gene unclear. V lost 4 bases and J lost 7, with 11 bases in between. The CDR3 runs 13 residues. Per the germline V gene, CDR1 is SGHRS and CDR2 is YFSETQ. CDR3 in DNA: TGCGCCAGCAGCCTCTACCCCGGCGGGGAGCTGTTTTTT. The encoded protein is CASSLYPGGELFF.

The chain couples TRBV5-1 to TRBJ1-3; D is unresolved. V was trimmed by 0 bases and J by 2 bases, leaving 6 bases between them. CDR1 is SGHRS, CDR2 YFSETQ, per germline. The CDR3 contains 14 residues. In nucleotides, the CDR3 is TGCGCCAGCAGCTTGGGGACGACTGGAAACACCATATATTTT. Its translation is CASSLGTTGNTIYF.

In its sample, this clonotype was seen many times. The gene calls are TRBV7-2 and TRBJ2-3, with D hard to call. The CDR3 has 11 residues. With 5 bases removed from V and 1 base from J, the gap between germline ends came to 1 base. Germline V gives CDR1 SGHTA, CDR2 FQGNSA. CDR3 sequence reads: CASSRTDTQYF. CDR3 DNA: TGTGCCAGCAGCCGCACAGATACGCAGTATTTT.

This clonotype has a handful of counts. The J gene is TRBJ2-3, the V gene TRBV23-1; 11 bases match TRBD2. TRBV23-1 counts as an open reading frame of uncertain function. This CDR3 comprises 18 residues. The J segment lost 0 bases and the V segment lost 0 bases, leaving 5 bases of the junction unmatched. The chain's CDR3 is CASSQSCPSGGSTDTQYF. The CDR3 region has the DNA TGCGCCAGCAGTCAATCGTGCCCTAGCGGGGGGAGCACAGATACGCAGTATTTT.